The clone carrying this T cell receptor beta chain occurred a few times. The germline V and J ends were trimmed by 5 bases and 4 bases, with 12 bases remaining between them. CDR1 and CDR2 (germline): LGHNA, YSLEER. The CDR3 runs to 13 residues. This sample is drawn from a study of blood T cell repertoires in COVID-19. On the study more broadly: Samples representing acute and convalescent COVID-19 were sourced from the United States, Italy and Spain.

Authors' data handling: Reference gene primers were amplified, and this amplification served to estimate nucleated cell counts. Here immunoSEQ multiplex PCR was the method, and the copy in TCRdb shows in-frame clones only, minus some. For V, J and clone size, that table is used; D and trimming come from the DNA. Of fewer than 250,000 clones in the sample, around 89% were seen once. J is TRBJ2-7 and V is TRBV4-3; D remains ambiguous. The sequence was obtained from a human donor in a cohort sampled during active COVID-19. The specimen sequenced was peripheral blood. CDR3 residues: CASSAYDKYEQYF. The CDR3 region has the DNA TGCGCCAGCAGCGCATACGACAAGTACGAGCAGTACTTC.